A single sample is the source of the 8 T cell receptor beta chains below, sequenced in a study of Tregs in tolerant kidney transplant recipients. The data were produced by immunoSEQ multiplex PCR, yet TCRdb's version contains in-frame clones alone and is incomplete. The sample lists tens of thousands of clones; about 89% were seen once. This material consisted of CD4+ T cells from blood, taken before the transplant. The receptors shown here come from a human donor who received a combined kidney and bone marrow transplant.

The V gene is TRBV18, the J gene TRBJ2-3; D uncertain. The germline V and J ends were trimmed by 8 bases and 1 base, with 16 bases remaining between them. The CDR3 length is 15 residues. Germline values: CDR1 KGHSH, CDR2 LQKENI. This CDR3 is CASDDSVVGTDTQYF. The CDR3 coding sequence is TGTGCCAGCGATGACTCCGTAGTTGGCACAGATACGCAGTATTTT.

This chain uses TRBV5-1 with TRBJ1-1, with TRBD1 matching over 7 bases. V was clipped by 2 bases and J by 2 bases; unmatched bases: 3. Germline V CDR1 and CDR2: SGHRS, YFSETQ. This CDR3 contains 14 residues. The CDR3 spells CASSFTGDNTEAFF. CDR3 DNA: TGCGCCAGCAGCTTTACAGGGGATAACACTGAAGCTTTCTTT.

CDR3 nucleotides: TGCAGCGTCCTGTTGGTCCCGGCGGGTGAGCAGTTCTTC. This codes for CSVLLVPAGEQFF. V is TRBV29-1 and J is TRBJ2-1; weak D call: TRBD2 (5 bases). Germline loops: CDR1 SQVTM, CDR2 ANQGSEA. The CDR3 has 13 residues. Trimming removed 6 bases at V and 9 bases at J, with 18 bases between.

V and J are TRBV5-1 and TRBJ2-5, with TRBD2 matching over 7 bases. V lost 7 bases to trimming and J lost 5 bases; unmatched junction nucleotides: 8. Per the germline V gene, CDR1 is SGHRS and CDR2 is YFSETQ. This CDR3 region has 13 residues. In DNA form, the CDR3 reads TGCGCCAGCGAGGGCGGGAGCGGTGAGACCCAGTACTTC. It translates to CASEGGSGETQYF.

This clone was recorded only once. The rearrangement links TRBV4-2 to TRBJ2-2; possible D gene TRBD1, 6 bases. The CDR3 totals 15 residues. Germline V lookup: CDR1 LGHNA, CDR2 YNFKEQ. V was shortened by 4 bases and J by 1 base, with 10 bases between the two germline ends. The CDR3 region has the DNA TGTGCCAGCAGCCGGGGGCCGGGGAACACCGGGGAGCTGTTTTTT. Its protein product is CASSRGPGNTGELFF.

The chain joins TRBV5-4 to TRBJ1-1; tentative D call: TRBD1 (6 bases). CDR1 and CDR2 from the germline V gene are SGHNT and YYREEE (reference sequence). This CDR3 is 15 amino acids long. V lost 4 bases and J 5 bases, leaving 18 bases between the germline ends. In DNA form, the CDR3 reads TGTGCCAGCAGCACCCCGACAGGAGGATCGACTGAAGCTTTCTTT. Its translation is CASSTPTGGSTEAFF.

The table lists this clone with a count of one. V gene TRBV20-1 combines with J gene TRBJ1-1; D unresolved. V was cut by 7 bases and J by 4 bases, with 10 bases left in between. The germline V gene encodes CDR1 DFQATT and CDR2 SNEGSKA (reference sequence). CDR3 length equals 11 residues. Here the CDR3 reads CSVRFPTEAFF. The CDR3 region has the DNA TGCAGTGTTCGTTTCCCCACTGAAGCTTTCTTT.

The gene calls are TRBV29-1 and TRBJ1-2; D uncertain. Germline CDR1 and CDR2: SQVTM and ANQGSEA. With 4 bases removed from V and 2 bases from J, the gap between germline ends came to 11 bases. The CDR3 length is 13 residues. The CDR3 sequence is CSVVGAGNYGYTF. Written as DNA, the CDR3 is TGCAGCGTTGTTGGCGCGGGGAACTATGGCTACACCTTC.